Each of the 13 T cell receptor beta chains below was sequenced from the same sample in a study of T cells expressing NK-cell markers. TCRdb re-called the 5' RACE reads and shows each CDR3 protein once, DNA omitted. The sample table sets out around 280,000 distinct CDR3 sequences. Sequences were obtained from blood T cells: a sorted CD56 or NKG2C T cell subset, CD4+ or CD8+ T cells, or bulk PBMC T cells (not recorded which). The source is a man between 18 and 35 years old in good health.

CDR3: CASSHRQFTDTQYF. The rearrangement links TRBV12-3 or TRBV12-4 to TRBJ2-3. This CDR3 region has 14 residues.

The V call is TRBV4-2, the J call TRBJ1-2. CDR3 size: 13 residues. Germline-derived CDR1 and CDR2 are LGHNA and YNFKEQ. CDR3 region: CASSQDSVRGYTF.

The rearrangement joins TRBV6-2 or TRBV6-3 to TRBJ1-5; TCRdb outputs TRBD1, but without DNA this stays unchecked. CDR3 length equals 14 residues. Germline lookup yields CDR1 MNHEY and CDR2 SVGEGT. The CDR3 reads CASSFRDKNQPQHF.

The rearrangement links TRBV5-1 to TRBJ2-7; the D call of TRBD2 rests on TCRdb alone, since no DNA is present to check it. CDR3 size: 15 residues. The germline gives CDR1 SGHRS, CDR2 YFSETQ. CDR3: CASSLAGGQSYEQYF.

V and J are TRBV12-3 or TRBV12-4 and TRBJ1-1; TCRdb's assignment of TRBD1 cannot be checked, as there is no DNA. This CDR3 has 15 amino acids. This CDR3 reads CASSLMGARKTEAFF.

This chain uses TRBV7-2 with TRBJ2-2; TCRdb outputs TRBD1, but without DNA this stays unchecked. CDR3 length: 15 residues. Germline CDR1 SGHTA, CDR2 FQGNSA. CDR3 sequence: CASSARGAFTGELFF.

V usage is TRBV5-1 and J usage is TRBJ2-1; the D call of TRBD1 rests on TCRdb alone, since no DNA is present to check it. From germline, CDR1 is SGHRS and CDR2 YFSETQ. The CDR3 extends over 16 amino acids. CDR3 sequence: CASSRRRATQGNEQFF.

This chain uses TRBV20-1 with TRBJ1-3; the D call of TRBD1 rests on TCRdb alone, since no DNA is present to check it. This CDR3 comprises 13 residues. Per the germline V gene, CDR1 is DFQATT and CDR2 is SNEGSKA (reference sequence). The CDR3 sequence is CSASRGLGNTIYF.

The gene calls are TRBV29-1 and TRBJ2-3; the D gene TCRdb calls, TRBD2, cannot be checked with no DNA. CDR3 length: 15 residues. CDR1 is SQVTM, CDR2 ANQGSEA, per germline. CDR3: CSVVPYRGGTDTQYF.

The rearrangement links TRBV20-1 to TRBJ2-1; the D gene TCRdb calls, TRBD2, cannot be checked with no DNA. The CDR3 extends over 18 amino acids. Germline values: CDR1 DFQATT, CDR2 SNEGSKA (reference sequence). This CDR3 reads CSARAPPGEAGGLNEQFF.

V is TRBV6-5 and J is TRBJ1-2; the D gene TCRdb calls, TRBD1, cannot be checked with no DNA. The CDR3 spans 17 residues. Germline values: CDR1 MNHEY, CDR2 SVGAGI. The CDR3 here is CASSYRIPGQGNYGYTF.

The V and J genes are TRBV28 and TRBJ2-3. CDR1 and CDR2 (germline): MDHEN, SYDVKM. This CDR3 has 13 amino acids. CDR3 protein: CASSRSITDTQYF.

The J gene is TRBJ2-6, the V gene TRBV10-3; TCRdb's D call, TRBD1, is unchecked because there is no DNA. The CDR3 covers 14 residues. Germline-derived CDR1 and CDR2 are ENHRY and SYGVKD. This chain's CDR3 is CAITGGPGANVLTF.